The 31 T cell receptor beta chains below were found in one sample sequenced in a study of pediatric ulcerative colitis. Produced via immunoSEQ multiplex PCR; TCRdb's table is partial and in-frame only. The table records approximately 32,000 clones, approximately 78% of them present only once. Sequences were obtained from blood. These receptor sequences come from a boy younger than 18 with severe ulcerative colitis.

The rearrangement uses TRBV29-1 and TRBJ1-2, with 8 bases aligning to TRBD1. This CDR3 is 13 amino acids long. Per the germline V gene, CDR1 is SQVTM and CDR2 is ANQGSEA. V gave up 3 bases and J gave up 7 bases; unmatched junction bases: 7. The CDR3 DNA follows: TGCAGCGTTGATCAGACAGGGGCGGGTGGCTACACCTTC. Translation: CSVDQTGAGGYTF.

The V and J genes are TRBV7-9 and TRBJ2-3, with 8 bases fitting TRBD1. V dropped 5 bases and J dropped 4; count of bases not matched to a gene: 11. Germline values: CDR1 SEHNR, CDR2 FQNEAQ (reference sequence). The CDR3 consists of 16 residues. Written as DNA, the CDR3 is TGTGCCAGCAGCCCCGGACAGGGCGAGGCCTCAGATACGCAGTATTTT. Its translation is CASSPGQGEASDTQYF.

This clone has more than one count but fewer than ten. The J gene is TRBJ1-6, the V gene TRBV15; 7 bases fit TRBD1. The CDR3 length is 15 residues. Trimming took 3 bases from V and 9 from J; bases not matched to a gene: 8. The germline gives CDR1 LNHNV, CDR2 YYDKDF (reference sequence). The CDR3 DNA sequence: TGTGCCACCAGCAGCGAAACAGGGGTCGGTTCACCCCTCCACTTT. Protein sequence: CATSSETGVGSPLHF. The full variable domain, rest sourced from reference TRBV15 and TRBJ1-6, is DAMVIQNPRYQVTQFGKPVTLSCSQTLNHNVMYWYQQKSSQAPKLLFHYYDKDFNNEADTPDNFQSRRPNTSFCFLDIRSPGLGDTAMYLCATSSETGVGSPLHFGNGTRLTVT.

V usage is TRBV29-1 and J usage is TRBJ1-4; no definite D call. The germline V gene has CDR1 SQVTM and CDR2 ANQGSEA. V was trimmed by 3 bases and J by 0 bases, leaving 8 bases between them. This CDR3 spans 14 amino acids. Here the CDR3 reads CSVEESTTNEKLFF. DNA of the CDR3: TGCAGCGTTGAGGAGTCTACAACTAATGAAAAACTGTTTTTT.

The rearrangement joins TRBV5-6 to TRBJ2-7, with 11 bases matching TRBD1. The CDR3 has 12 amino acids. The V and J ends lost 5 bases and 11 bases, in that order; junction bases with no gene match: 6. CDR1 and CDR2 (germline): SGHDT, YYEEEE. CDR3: CASSRDRGNEYF. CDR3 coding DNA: TGTGCCAGCAGTAGGGACAGGGGGAACGAGTACTTC.

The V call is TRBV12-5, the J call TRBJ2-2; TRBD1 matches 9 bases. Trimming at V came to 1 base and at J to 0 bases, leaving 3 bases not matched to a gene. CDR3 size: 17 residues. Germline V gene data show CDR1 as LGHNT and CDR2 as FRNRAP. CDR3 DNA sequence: TGTGCTAGTGGTTTGGGGACAGGGGCCACGAACACCGGGGAGCTGTTTTTT. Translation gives CASGLGTGATNTGELFF.

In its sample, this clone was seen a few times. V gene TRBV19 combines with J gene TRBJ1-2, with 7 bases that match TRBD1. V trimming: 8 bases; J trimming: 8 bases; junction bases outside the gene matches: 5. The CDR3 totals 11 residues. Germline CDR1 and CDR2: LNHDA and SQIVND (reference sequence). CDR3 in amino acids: CASGGTAGYTF. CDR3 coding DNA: TGTGCCAGTGGTGGGACAGCGGGCTACACCTTC.

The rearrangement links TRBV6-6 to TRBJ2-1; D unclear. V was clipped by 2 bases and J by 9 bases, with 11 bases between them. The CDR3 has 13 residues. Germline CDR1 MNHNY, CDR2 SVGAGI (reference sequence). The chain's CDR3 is CASSYEYSPEQFF. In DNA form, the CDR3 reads TGTGCCAGCAGTTACGAGTACTCCCCTGAGCAGTTCTTC.

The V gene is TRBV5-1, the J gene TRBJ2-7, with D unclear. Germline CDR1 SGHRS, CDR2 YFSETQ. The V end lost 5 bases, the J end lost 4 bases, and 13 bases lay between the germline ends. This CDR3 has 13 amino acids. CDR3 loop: CASRATRGYEQYF. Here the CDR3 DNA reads TGCGCCAGCAGGGCGACTCGAGGATACGAGCAGTACTTC.

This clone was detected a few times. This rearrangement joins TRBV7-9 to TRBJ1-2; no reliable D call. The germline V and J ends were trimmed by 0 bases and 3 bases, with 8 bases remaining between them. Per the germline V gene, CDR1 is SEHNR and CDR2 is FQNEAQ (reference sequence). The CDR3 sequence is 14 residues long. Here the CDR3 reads CASSLAGIDYGYTF. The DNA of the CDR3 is TGTGCCAGCAGCTTAGCTGGGATTGACTATGGCTACACCTTC. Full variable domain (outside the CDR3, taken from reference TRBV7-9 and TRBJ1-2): DTGVSQNPRHKITKRGQNVTFRCDPISEHNRLYWYRQTLGQGPEFLTYFQNEAQLEKSRLLSDRFSAERPKGSFSTLEIQRTEQGDSAMYLCASSLAGIDYGYTFGSGTRLTVV.

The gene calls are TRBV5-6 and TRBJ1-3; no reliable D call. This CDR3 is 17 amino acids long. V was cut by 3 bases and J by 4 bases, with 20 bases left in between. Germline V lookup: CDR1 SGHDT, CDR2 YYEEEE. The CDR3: CASSSTTDPQPGNTIYF. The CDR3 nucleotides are TGTGCCAGCAGCTCAACCACCGATCCCCAGCCCGGAAACACCATATATTTT.

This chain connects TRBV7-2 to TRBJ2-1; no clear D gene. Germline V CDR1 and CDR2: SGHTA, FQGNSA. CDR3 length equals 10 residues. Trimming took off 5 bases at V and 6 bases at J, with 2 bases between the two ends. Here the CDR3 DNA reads TGTGCCAGCAGCCGCAATGAGCAGTTCTTC. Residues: CASSRNEQFF.

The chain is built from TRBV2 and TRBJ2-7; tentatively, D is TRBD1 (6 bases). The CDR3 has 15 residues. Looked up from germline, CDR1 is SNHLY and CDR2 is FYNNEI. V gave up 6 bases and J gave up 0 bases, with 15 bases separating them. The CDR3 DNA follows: TGTGCCAGCAGGGACCGGGACAAGAGCTCCTACGAGCAGTACTTC. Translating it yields CASRDRDKSSYEQYF.

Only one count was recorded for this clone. The CDR3 DNA follows: TGTGCCAGCAGTCCTAGTTACAGGGGGCCGTATGGCTACACCTTC. Its protein product is CASSPSYRGPYGYTF. V and J are TRBV25-1 and TRBJ1-2; TRBD1 matches at 9 bases. The germline V gene has CDR1 MGHDK and CDR2 SYGVNS. CDR3 length: 15 residues. With V trimmed by 5 bases and J by 5 bases, 9 bases remained unmatched.

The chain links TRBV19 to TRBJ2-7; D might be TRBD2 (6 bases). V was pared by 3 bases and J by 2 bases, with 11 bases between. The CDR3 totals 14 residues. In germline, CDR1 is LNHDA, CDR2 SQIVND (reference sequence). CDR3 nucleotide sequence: TGTGCCAGTAGTATTCCGGGAGAAACCTACGAGCAGTACTTC. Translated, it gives CASSIPGETYEQYF.

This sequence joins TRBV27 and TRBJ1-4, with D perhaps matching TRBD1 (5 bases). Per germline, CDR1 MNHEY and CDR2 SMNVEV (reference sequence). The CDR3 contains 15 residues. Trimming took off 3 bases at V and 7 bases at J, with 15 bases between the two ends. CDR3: CASSLKGTMGEKLFF. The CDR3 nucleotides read TGTGCCAGCAGTTTGAAGGGGACGATGGGTGAAAAACTGTTTTTT.

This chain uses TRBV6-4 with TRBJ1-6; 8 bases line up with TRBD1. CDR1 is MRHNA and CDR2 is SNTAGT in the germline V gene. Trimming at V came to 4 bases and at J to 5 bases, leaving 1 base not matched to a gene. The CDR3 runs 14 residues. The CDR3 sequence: CASSADRDNSPLHF. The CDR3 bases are TGTGCCAGCAGTGCGGACAGGGATAATTCACCCCTCCACTTT.

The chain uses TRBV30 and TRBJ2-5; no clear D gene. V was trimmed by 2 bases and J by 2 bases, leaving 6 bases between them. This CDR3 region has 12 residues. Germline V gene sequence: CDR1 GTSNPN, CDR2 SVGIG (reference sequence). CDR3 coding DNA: TGTGCCTGGAGTCCCCTTCAAGAGACCCAGTACTTC. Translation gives CAWSPLQETQYF.

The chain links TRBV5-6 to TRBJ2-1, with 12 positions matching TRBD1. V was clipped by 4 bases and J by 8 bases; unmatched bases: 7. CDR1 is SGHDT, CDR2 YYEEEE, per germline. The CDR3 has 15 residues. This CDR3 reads CASSPGTGGADEQFF. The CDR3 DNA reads TGTGCCAGCAGCCCTGGGACAGGGGGCGCGGATGAGCAGTTCTTC.

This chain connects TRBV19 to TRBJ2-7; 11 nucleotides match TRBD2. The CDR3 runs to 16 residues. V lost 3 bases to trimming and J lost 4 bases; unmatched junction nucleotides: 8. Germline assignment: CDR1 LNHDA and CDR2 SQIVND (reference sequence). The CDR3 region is CASSIVQPSGGYEQYF. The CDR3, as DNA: TGTGCCAGTAGTATCGTTCAGCCTAGCGGGGGGTACGAGCAGTACTTC.

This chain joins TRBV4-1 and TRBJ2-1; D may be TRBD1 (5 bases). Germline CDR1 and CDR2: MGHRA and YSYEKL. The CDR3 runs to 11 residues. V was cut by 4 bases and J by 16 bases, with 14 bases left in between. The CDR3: CASSRPRGDFF. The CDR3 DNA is TGCGCCAGCAGCCGACCAAGGGGCGACTTCTTC.

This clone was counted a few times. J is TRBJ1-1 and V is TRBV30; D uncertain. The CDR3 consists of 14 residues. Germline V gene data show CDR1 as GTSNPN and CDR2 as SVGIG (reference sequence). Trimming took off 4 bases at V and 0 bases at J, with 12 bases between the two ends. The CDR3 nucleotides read TGTGCCTGGACCTCGGACTTCTTGAACACTGAAGCTTTCTTT. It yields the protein CAWTSDFLNTEAFF.

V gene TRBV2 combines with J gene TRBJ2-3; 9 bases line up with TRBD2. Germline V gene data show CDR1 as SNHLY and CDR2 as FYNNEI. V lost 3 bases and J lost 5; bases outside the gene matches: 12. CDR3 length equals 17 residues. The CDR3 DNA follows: TGTGCCAGCAGTGAGGGATTACTAGCGGGCCTAGGAGATACGCAGTATTTT. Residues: CASSEGLLAGLGDTQYF.

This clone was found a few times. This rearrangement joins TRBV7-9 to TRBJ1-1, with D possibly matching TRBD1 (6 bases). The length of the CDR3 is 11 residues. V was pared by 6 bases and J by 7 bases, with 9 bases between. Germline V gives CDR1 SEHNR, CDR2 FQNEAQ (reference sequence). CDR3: CASRGGGEAFF. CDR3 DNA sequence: TGTGCCAGCAGAGGGGGTGGTGAAGCTTTCTTT.

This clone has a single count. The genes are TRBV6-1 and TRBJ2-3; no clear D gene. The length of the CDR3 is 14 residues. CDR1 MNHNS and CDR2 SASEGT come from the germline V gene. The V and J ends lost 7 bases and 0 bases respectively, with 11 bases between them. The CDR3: CASKGRDSTDTQYF. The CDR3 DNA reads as TGTGCCAGCAAAGGCCGAGATAGCACAGATACGCAGTATTTT.

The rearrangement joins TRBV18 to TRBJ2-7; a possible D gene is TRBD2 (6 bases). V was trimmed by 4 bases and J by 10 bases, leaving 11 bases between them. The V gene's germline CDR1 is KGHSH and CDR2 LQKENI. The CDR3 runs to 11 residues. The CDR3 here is CASSRGTEQYF. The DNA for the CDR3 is TGTGCCAGCTCACGAGGGACTGAACAGTACTTC.

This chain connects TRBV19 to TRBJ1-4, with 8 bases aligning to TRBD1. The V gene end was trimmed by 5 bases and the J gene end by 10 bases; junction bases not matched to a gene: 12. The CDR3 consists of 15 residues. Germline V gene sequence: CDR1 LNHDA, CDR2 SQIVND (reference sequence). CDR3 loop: CASSPLAGTGVKLFF. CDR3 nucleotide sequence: TGTGCCAGTAGTCCCCTAGCCGGGACAGGAGTAAAACTGTTTTTT.

CDR3 nucleotide sequence: TGCGCCAGCAGCTTGGCAGGGTCACGGTGGAGTTACAATGAGCAGTTCTTC. Translating it yields CASSLAGSRWSYNEQFF. This chain connects TRBV5-1 to TRBJ2-1; tentatively, D is TRBD1 (5 bases). V lost 0 bases to trimming and J lost 4 bases, with 17 bases between them. Per the germline V gene, CDR1 is SGHRS and CDR2 is YFSETQ. This CDR3 region has 17 residues.

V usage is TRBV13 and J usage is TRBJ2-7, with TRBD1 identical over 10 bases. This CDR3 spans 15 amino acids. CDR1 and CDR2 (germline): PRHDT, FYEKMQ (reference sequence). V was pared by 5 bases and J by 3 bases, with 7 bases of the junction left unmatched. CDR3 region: CASSPRQGANYEQYF. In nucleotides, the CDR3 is TGTGCCAGCAGCCCTCGACAGGGGGCGAACTACGAGCAGTACTTC.

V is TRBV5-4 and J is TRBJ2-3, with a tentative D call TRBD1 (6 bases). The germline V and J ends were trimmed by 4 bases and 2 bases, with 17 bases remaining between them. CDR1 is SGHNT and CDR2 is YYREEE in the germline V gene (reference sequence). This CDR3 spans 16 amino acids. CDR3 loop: CASSPLVGANTDTQYF. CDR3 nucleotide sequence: TGTGCCAGCAGCCCCTTGGTGGGGGCAAACACAGATACGCAGTATTTT. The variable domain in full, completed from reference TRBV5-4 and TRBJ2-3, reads ETGVTQSPTHLIKTRGQQVTLRCSSQSGHNTVSWYQQALGQGPQFIFQYYREEENGRGNFPPRFSGLQFPNYSSELNVNALELDDSALYLCASSPLVGANTDTQYFGPGTRLTVL.

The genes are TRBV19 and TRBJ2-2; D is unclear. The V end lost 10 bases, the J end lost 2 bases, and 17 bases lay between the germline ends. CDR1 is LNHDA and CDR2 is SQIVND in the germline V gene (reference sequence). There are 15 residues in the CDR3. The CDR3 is CATQVAQLNTGELFF. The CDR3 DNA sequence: TGTGCCACCCAGGTTGCCCAGCTAAACACCGGGGAGCTGTTTTTT.